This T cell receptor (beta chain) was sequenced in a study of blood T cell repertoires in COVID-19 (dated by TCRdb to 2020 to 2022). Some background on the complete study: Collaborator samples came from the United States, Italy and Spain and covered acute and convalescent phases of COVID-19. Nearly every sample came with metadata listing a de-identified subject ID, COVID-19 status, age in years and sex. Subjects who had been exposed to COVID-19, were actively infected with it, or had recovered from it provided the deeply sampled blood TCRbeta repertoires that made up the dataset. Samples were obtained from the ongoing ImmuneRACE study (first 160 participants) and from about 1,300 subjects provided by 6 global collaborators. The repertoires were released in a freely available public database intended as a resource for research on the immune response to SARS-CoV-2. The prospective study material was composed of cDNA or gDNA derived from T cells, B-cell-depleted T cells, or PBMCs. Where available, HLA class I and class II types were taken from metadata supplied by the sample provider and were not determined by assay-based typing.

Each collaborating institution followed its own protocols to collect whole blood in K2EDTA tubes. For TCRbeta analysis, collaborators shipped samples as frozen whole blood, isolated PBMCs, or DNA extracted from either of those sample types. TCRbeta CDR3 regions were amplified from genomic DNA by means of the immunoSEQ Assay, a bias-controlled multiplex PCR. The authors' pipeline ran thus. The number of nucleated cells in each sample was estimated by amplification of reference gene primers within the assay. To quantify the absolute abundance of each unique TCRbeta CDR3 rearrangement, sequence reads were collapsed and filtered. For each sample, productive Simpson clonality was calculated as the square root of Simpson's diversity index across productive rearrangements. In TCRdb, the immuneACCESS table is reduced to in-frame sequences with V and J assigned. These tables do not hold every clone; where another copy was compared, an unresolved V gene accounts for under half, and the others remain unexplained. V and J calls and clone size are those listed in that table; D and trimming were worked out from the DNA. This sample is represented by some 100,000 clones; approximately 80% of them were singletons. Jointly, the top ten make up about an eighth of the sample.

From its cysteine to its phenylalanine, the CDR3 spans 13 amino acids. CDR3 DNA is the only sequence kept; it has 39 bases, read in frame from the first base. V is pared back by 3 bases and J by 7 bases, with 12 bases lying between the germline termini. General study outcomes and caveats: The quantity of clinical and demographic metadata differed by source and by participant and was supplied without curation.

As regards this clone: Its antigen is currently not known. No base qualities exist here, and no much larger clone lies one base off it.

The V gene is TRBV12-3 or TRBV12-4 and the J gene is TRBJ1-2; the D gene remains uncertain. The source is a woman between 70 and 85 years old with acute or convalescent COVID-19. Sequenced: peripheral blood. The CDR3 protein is CASSLGAGTGYTF. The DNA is TGTGCCAGCAGTTTGGGAGCAGGTACTGGCTACACCTTC.